The 32 T cell receptor beta chains given below trace back to one sample, sequenced in a study of T-cell reconstitution after alpha-beta-depleted transplantation in children. A library of TCRbeta sequences, prepared with unique molecular identifiers, was generated. TCRdb re-called the PCR reads with MiXCR, one entry per CDR3 protein. The sample holds 100,000 to 120,000 distinct CDR3 sequences; 10% are singletons and the top ten take 8%. The sample was PBMCs from the stem cell graft donor, taken from the stem cell graft. Every receptor here comes from a human donor who donated a stem cell graft to a child with acute lymphoblastic leukemia.

This clonotype has at least ten counts. The chain has TRBV20-1 and TRBJ2-2; no clear D gene. V shed 1 base and J shed 2 bases, with 8 bases lying between them. The CDR3 has 14 amino acids. Germline CDR1 reads DFQATT; CDR2 reads SNEGSKA (reference sequence). CDR3 amino acids: CSARVGTNTGELFF. Written as DNA, the CDR3 is TGCAGTGCTAGAGTAGGCACCAACACCGGGGAGCTGTTTTTT.

This clonotype was counted many times. The chain has TRBV5-1 and TRBJ2-7; 7 nucleotides align to TRBD1. Per germline, CDR1 SGHRS and CDR2 YFSETQ. J gave up 2 bases and V 6 bases, and 8 bases lay outside the gene matches. CDR3 length: 14 amino acids. The CDR3 is CASTAQGVPYEQYF. CDR3 nucleotide sequence: TGCGCCAGCACCGCCCAGGGGGTCCCCTACGAGCAGTACTTC.

This clonotype was recorded many times. The chain combines TRBV29-1 with TRBJ1-3, with D possibly matching TRBD1 (5 bases). The V end lost 0 bases, the J end lost 4 bases, and 16 bases lay between the germline ends. CDR1 is SQVTM and CDR2 is ANQGSEA in the germline V gene. CDR3 length: 16 residues. CDR3 protein: CSVEDQAGPGGNTIYF. The CDR3 bases are TGCAGCGTTGAAGATCAGGCAGGTCCAGGGGGAAACACCATATATTTT.

This clonotype appeared many times. The chain has TRBV12-3 or TRBV12-4 and TRBJ2-1; TRBD1 matches at 8 bases. The CDR3 is made up of 15 amino acids. V lost 6 bases to trimming and J lost 7 bases; unmatched junction nucleotides: 11. The DNA for the CDR3 is TGTGCCAGCAGGTCACCGGGACAGGCCAAGAATGAGCAGTTCTTC. Translating it yields CASRSPGQAKNEQFF.

This clonotype has a count of ten or more. The gene calls are TRBV11-2 and TRBJ1-6; possibly TRBD1 for D (6 bases). The CDR3 is made up of 18 amino acids. Germline lookup yields CDR1 SGHAT and CDR2 FQNNGV. The germline V and J ends were trimmed by 4 bases and 0 bases, with 16 bases remaining between them. The CDR3 DNA follows: TGTGCCAGCAGCTGGGGGGGGGCCACTCGCTCCTATAATTCACCCCTCCACTTT. Translation gives CASSWGGATRSYNSPLHF.

The V gene is TRBV5-1, the J gene TRBJ1-2, with 7 nucleotides matching TRBD1. The trim removed 2 bases at V and 0 bases at J, leaving 7 bases unmatched. The CDR3 has 16 residues. The germline gives CDR1 SGHRS, CDR2 YFSETQ. CDR3 bases: TGCGCCAGCAGCTTCTACCGACAGGGATCTAACTATGGCTACACCTTC. Translating it yields CASSFYRQGSNYGYTF.

This clonotype turned up a few times. This chain uses TRBV6-2 or TRBV6-3 with TRBJ1-4, with D maybe TRBD1 (5 bases). V lost 7 bases to trimming and J lost 6 bases, with 15 bases between them. The germline CDR1 and CDR2 sequences are MNHEY and SVGEGT. The CDR3 covers 14 residues. CDR3 nucleotide sequence: TGTGCCAGCACCATGGGAGGGGAAGATGAAAAACTGTTTTTT. Translated: CASTMGGEDEKLFF.

This clonotype was counted at least ten times. The chain combines TRBV5-1 with TRBJ2-1; the match to TRBD2 covers 10 bases. CDR1 is SGHRS, CDR2 YFSETQ, per germline. The CDR3 loop spans 15 amino acids. V was pared by 2 bases and J by 8 bases, with 7 bases of the junction left unmatched. The CDR3 nucleotides are TGCGCCAGCAGCTTAGCTAGCGGGAGTAAGGATGAGCAGTTCTTC. Its translation: CASSLASGSKDEQFF. Filled out from reference TRBV5-1 and TRBJ2-1, the complete variable domain reads KAGVTQTPRYLIKTRGQQVTLSCSPISGHRSVSWYQQTPGQGLQFLFEYFSETQRNKGNFPGRFSGRQFSNSRSEMNVSTLELGDSALYLCASSLASGSKDEQFFGPGTRLTVL.

This clonotype was detected a few times. The V and J genes are TRBV5-4 and TRBJ2-2; TRBD1 matches 7 bases. J was trimmed by 5 bases and V by 5 bases; bases with no gene match: 12. The length of the CDR3 is 16 residues. Looked up from germline, CDR1 is SGHNT and CDR2 is YYREEE (reference sequence). CDR3 amino acids: CASSPFGRGRTGELFF. The CDR3, as DNA: TGTGCCAGCAGTCCGTTCGGTAGGGGGCGTACCGGGGAGCTGTTTTTT.

This clonotype occurred a few times. The chain employs TRBV29-1 and TRBJ2-1, with 11 bases matching TRBD2. This CDR3 spans 15 amino acids. Per the germline V gene, CDR1 is SQVTM and CDR2 is ANQGSEA. J lost 6 bases, V lost 4 bases, and 8 bases had no gene match. The DNA for the CDR3 is TGCAGCGTTGTGGCCGGGACTAGCGGATCCAATGAGCAGTTCTTC. Its translation is CSVVAGTSGSNEQFF.

In this sample, this clonotype turned up many times. This chain uses TRBV24-1 with TRBJ2-6, with D perhaps being TRBD1 or TRBD2 (5 bases each). The CDR3 sequence is 18 residues long. CDR1 is KGHDR, CDR2 SFDVKD, per germline. V was cut by 3 bases and J by 0 bases, with 14 bases left in between. The CDR3 nucleotides are TGTGCCACCAGTGATCCCGGGGCAGTTCACTCTGGGGCCAACGTCCTGACTTTC. Its translation: CATSDPGAVHSGANVLTF.

This clonotype was counted many times. The rearrangement joins TRBV12-3 or TRBV12-4 to TRBJ1-5; perhaps TRBD1 as D (5 bases). The germline V and J ends were trimmed by 3 bases and 4 bases, with 13 bases remaining between them. The CDR3 is 15 amino acids. CDR3 coding DNA: TGTGCCAGCAGTTTGTCGGGGCAGGGAAATCAGCCCCAGCATTTT. It translates to CASSLSGQGNQPQHF.

This clonotype was seen at least ten times. The chain combines TRBV9 with TRBJ1-4, with TRBD1 as a possible D gene (6 bases). This CDR3 region has 15 residues. Germline V CDR1 and CDR2: SGDLS, YYNGEE. Trimming left V 4 bases short and J 7 bases short, with 17 bases between. The CDR3 is CASSTDRRSTEKLFF. The CDR3 bases are TGTGCCAGCAGCACCGACAGGAGGAGTACTGAAAAACTGTTTTTT.

This clonotype was counted only a few times. V usage is TRBV3-1 and J usage is TRBJ2-3; 7 nucleotides line up with TRBD1. V was clipped by 1 base and J by 6 bases; unmatched bases: 16. In germline, CDR1 is LGHDT, CDR2 YNNKEL (reference sequence). The CDR3 consists of 18 residues. The CDR3 DNA follows: TGTGCCAGCAGCCAAGGTGTAGGGGACAGCCGGGGCGTGGATACGCAGTATTTT. It is translated as CASSQGVGDSRGVDTQYF.

With respect to this clonotype: A much larger clone sits a single nucleotide away, making a read error possible. The V call is TRBV20-1, the J call TRBJ1-1; 7 positions agree with TRBD1. V lost 0 bases, J lost 5 bases, and 9 bases stayed unmatched. The germline gives CDR1 DFQATT, CDR2 SNEGSKA (reference sequence). The CDR3 sequence is 15 residues long. For the CDR3, the DNA is TGCAGTGCTAGAGATGGGGCGACAGGGCGGACTGAAGCTTTCTTT. It encodes CSARDGATGRTEAFF.

This clonotype has ten or more counts. The chain joins TRBV21-1 to TRBJ2-2; the table calls TRBD1, which could not be checked here. TRBV21-1 is a recognized pseudogene. This CDR3 has 20 amino acids. CDR3 loop: CASSKEGRGAHIIGTGELFF. The CDR3 DNA sequence: TGTGCCAGCAGCAAAGAGGGCAGGGGGGCGCATATTATTGGGACCGGGGAGCTGTTTTTT.

This clonotype showed up many times. The chain employs TRBV18 and TRBJ2-1; D remains ambiguous. V shed 3 bases and J shed 6 bases, with 6 bases lying between them. The CDR3 has 12 residues. Germline assignment: CDR1 KGHSH and CDR2 LQKENI. CDR3 protein: CASSPPGNEQFF. DNA of the CDR3: TGTGCCAGCTCACCCCCTGGCAATGAGCAGTTCTTC. Supplemented by reference TRBV18 and TRBJ2-1, the full variable domain reads NAGVMQNPRHLVRRRGQEARLRCSPMKGHSHVYWYRQLPEEGLKFMVYLQKENIIDESGMPKERFSAEFPKEGPSILRIQQVVRGDSAAYFCASSPPGNEQFFGPGTRLTVL.

This clonotype was seen repeatedly, ten times or more. The chain employs TRBV20-1 and TRBJ2-3; D possibly corresponds to TRBD2 (6 bases). This CDR3 is built from 15 residues. V was shortened by 2 bases and J by 4 bases, with 16 bases between the two germline ends. Germline CDR1 DFQATT, CDR2 SNEGSKA (reference sequence). The CDR3 here is CSARQSGLSSDTQYF. The CDR3 DNA reads as TGCAGTGCTAGACAAAGTGGACTATCCTCAGATACGCAGTATTTT.

In this sample, this clonotype turned up many times. The V gene is TRBV14, the J gene TRBJ2-3, with 12 positions matching TRBD2. Trimming at V came to 0 bases and at J to 3 bases, leaving 10 bases not matched to a gene. The germline V gene encodes CDR1 SGHDN and CDR2 FVKESK. The CDR3 totals 19 residues. CDR3 residues: CASSQESGLAGRSTDTQYF. CDR3 sequence (DNA): TGTGCCAGCAGCCAAGAAAGTGGACTAGCGGGGAGGAGTACAGATACGCAGTATTTT.

This clonotype was detected many times. The genes are TRBV15 and TRBJ1-5, with 10 bases fitting TRBD1. With V trimmed by 8 bases and J by 4 bases, 2 bases remained unmatched. This CDR3 spans 13 amino acids. Germline CDR1 reads LNHNV; CDR2 reads YYDKDF (reference sequence). The CDR3 spells CATGTGANQPQHF. The CDR3 DNA is TGTGCCACCGGGACAGGGGCTAATCAGCCCCAGCATTTT. Filled out from reference TRBV15 and TRBJ1-5, the complete variable domain reads DAMVIQNPRYQVTQFGKPVTLSCSQTLNHNVMYWYQQKSSQAPKLLFHYYDKDFNNEADTPDNFQSRRPNTSFCFLDIRSPGLGDTAMYLCATGTGANQPQHFGDGTRLSIL.

This clonotype was found many times. The chain carries TRBV6-2 or TRBV6-3 and TRBJ2-5; 7 nucleotides align to TRBD2. The CDR3 contains 16 residues. The V gene end was trimmed by 2 bases and the J gene end by 0 bases; junction bases not matched to a gene: 6. Germline V lookup: CDR1 MNHEY, CDR2 SVGEGT. The CDR3 region is CASSYRSSGYQETQYF. The CDR3 nucleotides read TGTGCCAGCAGTTACCGCTCTAGCGGATACCAAGAGACCCAGTACTTC.

Comments on this clonotype: A much larger clone lies one base from this, so it may be a read error. The conserved phenylalanine or tryptophan normally closing the CDR3 is absent here, so this likely arose from a read error. The chain carries TRBV7-2 and TRBJ2-5; TRBD1 matches at 11 bases. Per the germline V gene, CDR1 is SGHTA and CDR2 is FQGNSA. CDR3 length equals 16 residues. V gave up 5 bases and J gave up 0 bases; unmatched junction bases: 5. CDR3 sequence reads: CASSRDRGRYQETQYY. In DNA, the CDR3 is TGTGCCAGCAGCCGGGACAGGGGGAGGTACCAAGAGACCCAGTACTAC.

The chain has TRBV6-2 or TRBV6-3 and TRBJ1-4; TRBD1 matches at 9 bases. The CDR3 has 15 amino acids. Germline V CDR1 and CDR2: MNHEY, SVGEGT. With V trimmed by 4 bases and J by 5 bases, 5 bases remained unmatched. The CDR3 region is CASSSFGQGNEKLFF. The CDR3 DNA reads TGTGCCAGCAGTTCCTTCGGACAGGGGAATGAAAAACTGTTTTTT.

This clonotype was observed at least ten times. The gene calls are TRBV6-5 and TRBJ2-2; 8 bases map to TRBD1. Germline CDR1 reads MNHEY; CDR2 reads SVGAGI. Trimming cost V 2 bases and J 6 bases; bases outside gene matches: 5. CDR3 length: 15 amino acids. The CDR3 sequence: CASSYVAGGPGELFF. The CDR3 bases are TGTGCCAGCAGTTACGTCGCAGGGGGCCCCGGGGAGCTGTTTTTT.

This clonotype was found many times. The V gene is TRBV7-2, the J gene TRBJ2-7, with TRBD1 identical over 8 bases. The J segment lost 3 bases and the V segment lost 5 bases, leaving 6 bases of the junction unmatched. This CDR3 region has 14 residues. Germline CDR1 SGHTA, CDR2 FQGNSA. The CDR3 bases are TGTGCCAGCAGCCCCACAGGGGGTATCTACGAGCAGTACTTC. Translating it yields CASSPTGGIYEQYF.

This clonotype was counted many times. This sequence joins TRBV27 and TRBJ2-5, with TRBD2 matching 10 bases. The V segment lost 6 bases and the J segment 2 bases; nucleotides outside the gene matches: 15. Germline V gene sequence: CDR1 MNHEY, CDR2 SMNVEV (reference sequence). The CDR3 consists of 18 residues. The CDR3 DNA sequence: TGTGCCAGCAGCGAAGATGGGCTAGCGGGAGTCCGGCAAGAGACCCAGTACTTC. Translating gives CASSEDGLAGVRQETQYF.

This clonotype was detected ten times or more. The chain combines TRBV5-5 with TRBJ2-2; either TRBD1 or TRBD2 may fit D (6 bases each). The germline gives CDR1 SGHKS, CDR2 YYEKEE (reference sequence). Trimming shortened V by 1 base and J by 5 bases, and 18 bases separated the two germline ends. CDR3 size: 17 residues. CDR3 in DNA: TGTGCCAGCAGCTTGAAGGGGGGCGCTCAGGGGACCGGGGAGCTGTTTTTT. Translated, it gives CASSLKGGAQGTGELFF.

This chain uses TRBV27 with TRBJ2-3, with D possibly being TRBD2 (6 bases). Germline loops: CDR1 MNHEY, CDR2 SMNVEV (reference sequence). Trimming shortened V by 7 bases and J by 5 bases, and 19 bases separated the two germline ends. There are 15 residues in the CDR3. CDR3 in DNA: TGTGCCAGCACAAAGGGGCGGGGTAGGATAGATACGCAGTATTTT. Protein sequence: CASTKGRGRIDTQYF.

This clonotype was seen many times. The rearrangement uses TRBV27 and TRBJ2-2, with D possibly matching TRBD2 (6 bases). CDR3 length equals 14 residues. V was cut by 2 bases and J by 6 bases, with 10 bases left in between. Germline CDR1 reads MNHEY; CDR2 reads SMNVEV (reference sequence). This CDR3 is CASSLAGRAGELFF. CDR3 sequence (DNA): TGTGCCAGCAGTTTAGCGGGACGCGCCGGGGAGCTGTTTTTT.

At least ten counts were recorded for this clonotype. J is TRBJ1-5 and V is TRBV20-1, with unresolved D. Germline lookup yields CDR1 DFQATT and CDR2 SNEGSKA (reference sequence). The V end was cut by 8 bases, the J end by 3 bases, with 17 bases between. The CDR3 is 14 amino acids. The CDR3 bases are TGCAGTACCACGACACGGAAAGCCAATCAGCCCCAGCATTTT. Translation gives CSTTTRKANQPQHF.

This clonotype has at least ten counts. The chain recombines TRBV29-1 with TRBJ2-7, with D perhaps given as TRBD1 or TRBD2 (5 bases each). The CDR3 length is 16 residues. Germline V CDR1 and CDR2: SQVTM, ANQGSEA. V dropped 1 base and J dropped 2 bases, with 18 bases sitting between them. This CDR3 reads CSVEGEKGRDAYEQYF. As DNA, the CDR3 is TGCAGCGTTGAAGGGGAGAAGGGACGGGACGCCTACGAGCAGTACTTC.

Ten or more counts support this clonotype. This chain joins TRBV20-1 and TRBJ2-7, with 7 bases that match TRBD1. Per germline, CDR1 DFQATT and CDR2 SNEGSKA (reference sequence). Unmatched junction bases numbered 15, after V lost 4 bases and J lost 0 bases. The CDR3 runs to 17 residues. In DNA, the CDR3 is TGCAGTGCTATTTCCAAGAACCGGGACAGAAGCTCCTACGAGCAGTACTTC. Its translation is CSAISKNRDRSSYEQYF.